These T cell receptor beta chains were read from a single sample in a study of T cells in Graves' hyperthyroidism and ophthalmopathy. TCRdb called the multiplex PCR reads again in MiXCR, with one record for every CDR3 protein. The sample has a few hundred thousand distinct CDR3 sequences; around 14% are singletons. The sample taken for sequencing was blood. These receptors were taken from a woman younger than 30 with Graves' hyperthyroidism. The CDR3 runs from the conserved cysteine through the conserved F or W. The D gene is left open where the match is weak. Size values are once, few and many counts, or a class for expanded clones, and some rows have none.

V gene	clone size	D gene	J gene	CDR3 protein	CDR3 DNA
TRBV12-5	many	TRBD1	TRBJ1-5	CASGPGQGNQPQHF	TGTGCTAGTGGTCCTGGACAGGGTAATCAGCCCCAGCATTTT
TRBV20-1	.	.	TRBJ2-7	CSARRSSASGGQYF	TGCAGTGCTAGACGGTCGAGTGCCTCTGGCGGGCAGTACTTC
TRBV4-1	few	TRBD1	TRBJ2-6	CASSPSDRGLGGANVLTF	TGCGCCAGCAGCCCCTCGGACAGGGGCTTGGGTGGGGCCAACGTCCTGACTTTC
TRBV12-3/TRBV12-4	few	TRBD2	TRBJ2-2	CASSLSGAARELFF	TGTGCCAGCAGTTTAAGCGGGGCCGCCAGGGAGCTGTTTTTT
TRBV5-4	.	.	TRBJ2-2	CASSLGRVGNTGELFF	TGTGCCAGCAGCTTAGGCAGGGTAGGGAACACCGGGGAGCTGTTTTTT
TRBV7-3	many	.	TRBJ2-6	CASSLDAGAAGANVLTF	TGTGCCAGCAGCTTAGACGCAGGGGCCGCTGGGGCCAACGTCCTGACTTTC
TRBV12-3/TRBV12-4	many	TRBD2	TRBJ2-1	CASSLSSSGSGNEQFF	TGTGCCAGCAGTTTAAGCTCCAGCGGGAGCGGCAATGAGCAGTTCTTC
TRBV9	.	.	TRBJ1-3	CASSVAVGTGNTIYF	TGTGCCAGCAGCGTAGCCGTGGGTACTGGAAACACCATATATTTT
TRBV2	.	.	TRBJ1-1	CASSEAGLVGGQAFF	TGTGCCAGCAGTGAAGCGGGCCTGGTGGGGGGACAAGCTTTCTTT
TRBV6-1	many	TRBD1	TRBJ1-5	CASSEAVGGQGLFQPQHF	TGTGCCAGCAGTGAAGCGGTGGGGGGACAGGGGTTGTTTCAGCCCCAGCATTTT
TRBV6-1	.	TRBD1	TRBJ1-2	CASSEVEGGGGYTF	TGTGCCAGCAGTGAAGTAGAAGGGGGCGGTGGCTACACCTTC
TRBV5-6	many	TRBD2	TRBJ2-2	CASTAPGLAGESEAGELFF	TGTGCCAGCACCGCCCCGGGACTAGCGGGAGAGTCGGAGGCCGGGGAGCTGTTTTTT
TRBV11-2	many	TRBD2	TRBJ2-3	CASSSSGWVTDTQYF	TGTGCCAGCAGCTCTAGCGGGTGGGTCACAGATACGCAGTATTTT
TRBV2	many	TRBD1	TRBJ1-1	CASSDRTGVFKAFF	TGTGCCAGCAGTGATAGGACAGGGGTTTTTAAAGCTTTCTTT
TRBV4-2	many	.	TRBJ2-7	CASSQETLGNYEQYF	TGTGCCAGCAGCCAAGAGACGCTAGGAAACTACGAGCAGTACTTC
TRBV13	many	TRBD2	TRBJ2-5	CASSSTLTSGRRGETQYF	TGTGCCAGCAGCTCCACACTCACTAGCGGGAGGCGAGGAGAGACCCAGTACTTC
TRBV7-9	.	TRBD2	TRBJ2-7	CASSLAGLVSGEQYF	TGTGCCAGCAGCTTGGCGGGACTAGTAAGCGGAGAGCAGTACTTC
TRBV6-1	few	TRBD2	TRBJ2-3	CASSETSGSLSGGQYF	TGTGCCAGCAGTGAAACTAGCGGGTCACTCTCTGGGGGGCAGTATTTT
TRBV19	.	.	TRBJ2-2	CASSIEGGTGELFF	TGTGCCAGTAGTATAGAGGGGGGTACCGGGGAGCTGTTTTTT
TRBV7-2	.	.	TRBJ1-2	CASSPKTRTVQSSYTF	TGTGCCAGCAGCCCAAAAACCCGGACTGTACAGAGTAGTTACACCTTC
TRBV12-5	many	.	TRBJ2-1	CASGSTGQYNEQFF	TGTGCTAGTGGTAGTACGGGGCAGTACAATGAGCAGTTCTTC
TRBV19	.	TRBD2	TRBJ2-1	CASSRSPPGLAGGPRSYNEQFF	TGTGCCAGTAGTCGAAGCCCGCCGGGACTAGCGGGAGGGCCCCGCTCCTACAATGAGCAGTTCTTC
TRBV7-9	few	.	TRBJ2-7	CASSLTTSYEQYF	TGTGCCAGCAGCTTGACAACCTCCTACGAGCAGTACTTC
TRBV20-1	.	TRBD1	TRBJ2-3	CSANGPGTGTDTQYF	TGCAGTGCTAATGGCCCGGGGACAGGGACAGATACGCAGTATTTT
TRBV30	many	.	TRBJ2-1	CAWSVPSRYEQFF	TGTGCCTGGAGTGTACCGTCCCGGTATGAGCAGTTCTTC
TRBV14	many	.	TRBJ1-1	CASSQWGQNTEAFF	TGTGCCAGCAGCCAATGGGGACAGAACACTGAAGCTTTCTTT
TRBV9	many	.	TRBJ2-1	CASSPSAYNEQFF	TGTGCCAGCAGCCCGAGCGCCTACAATGAGCAGTTCTTC
TRBV11-2	many	.	TRBJ2-1	CASSFFGVNEQFF	TGTGCCAGCAGCTTTTTCGGGGTCAATGAGCAGTTCTTC
TRBV12-3/TRBV12-4	many	TRBD2	TRBJ2-2	CASSPRLAGVGELFF	TGTGCCAGCAGCCCACGACTAGCGGGAGTCGGGGAGCTGTTTTTT
TRBV12-3/TRBV12-4	many	.	TRBJ1-2	CASSLGVVYTF	TGTGCCAGCAGTTTAGGGGTGGTCTACACCTTC
TRBV7-3	.	.	TRBJ2-3	CASSPTSPGTQYF	TGTGCCAGCAGCCCGACTTCCCCGGGGACGCAGTATTTT
TRBV3-1	many	.	TRBJ2-3	CASSLSGDTQYF	TGTGCCAGCAGTCTCTCTGGAGATACGCAGTATTTT